The TCR beta chain described here comes from a study of blood T cell repertoires in COVID-19. As for the study in general: T cells, B-cell-depleted T cells, or PBMCs provided the cDNA or gDNA that served as material.

Measured with immunoSEQ multiplex PCR; TCRdb has only the in-frame clones, and not every one. The repertoire includes tens of thousands of clones, roughly nine tenths of them detected once, and 3.5% to 5.5% sits in the top ten. Per the germline V gene, CDR1 is SNHLY and CDR2 is FYNNEI. Trimming removed 7 bases from V and 2 bases from J, with 15 bases in between. This CDR3 spans 15 amino acids. This chain links TRBV2 with TRBJ1-5, with D possibly TRBD1 on 6 matching bases. The clonotype originates from a man in his fifties or sixties with acute or convalescent COVID-19. The sequenced sample consisted of peripheral blood. This CDR3 is CASNPQGVGNQPQHF. As DNA, the CDR3 is TGTGCCAGCAACCCACAGGGTGTGGGCAATCAGCCCCAGCATTTT.